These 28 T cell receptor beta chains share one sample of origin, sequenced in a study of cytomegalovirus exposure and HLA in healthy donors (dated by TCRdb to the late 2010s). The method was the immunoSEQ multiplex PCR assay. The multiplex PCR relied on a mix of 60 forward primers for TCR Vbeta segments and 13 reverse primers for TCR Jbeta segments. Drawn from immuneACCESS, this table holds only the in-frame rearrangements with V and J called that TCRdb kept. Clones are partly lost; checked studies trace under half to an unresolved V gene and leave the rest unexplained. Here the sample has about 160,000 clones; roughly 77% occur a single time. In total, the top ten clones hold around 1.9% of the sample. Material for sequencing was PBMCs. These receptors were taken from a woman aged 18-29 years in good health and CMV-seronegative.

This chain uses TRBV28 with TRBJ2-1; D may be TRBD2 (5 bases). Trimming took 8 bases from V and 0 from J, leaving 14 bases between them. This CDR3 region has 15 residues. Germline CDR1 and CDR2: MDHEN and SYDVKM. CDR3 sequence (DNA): TGTGCCAGCGCCTATTGGACTCTCTCCTACAATGAGCAGTTCTTC. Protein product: CASAYWTLSYNEQFF.

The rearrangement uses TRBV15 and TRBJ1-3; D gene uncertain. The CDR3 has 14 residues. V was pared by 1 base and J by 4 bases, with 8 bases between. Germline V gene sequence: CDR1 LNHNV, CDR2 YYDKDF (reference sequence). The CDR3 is CATSRVVAGNTIYF. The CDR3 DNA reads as TGTGCCACCAGCAGAGTGGTGGCAGGAAACACCATATATTTT. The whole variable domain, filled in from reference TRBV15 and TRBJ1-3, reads DAMVIQNPRYQVTQFGKPVTLSCSQTLNHNVMYWYQQKSSQAPKLLFHYYDKDFNNEADTPDNFQSRRPNTSFCFLDIRSPGLGDTAMYLCATSRVVAGNTIYFGEGSWLTVV.

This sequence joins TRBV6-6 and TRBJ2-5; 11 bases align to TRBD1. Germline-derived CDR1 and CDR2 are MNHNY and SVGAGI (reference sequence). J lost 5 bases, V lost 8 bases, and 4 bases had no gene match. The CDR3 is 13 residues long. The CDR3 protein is CASGQGAGETQYF. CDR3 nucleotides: TGTGCCAGCGGACAGGGGGCTGGGGAGACCCAGTACTTC.

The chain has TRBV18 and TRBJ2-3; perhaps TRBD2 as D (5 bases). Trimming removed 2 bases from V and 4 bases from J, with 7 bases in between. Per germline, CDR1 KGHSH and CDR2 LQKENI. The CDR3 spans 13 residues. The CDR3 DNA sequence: TGTGCCAGCTCACCAAAGGAGGCAGATACGCAGTATTTT. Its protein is CASSPKEADTQYF.

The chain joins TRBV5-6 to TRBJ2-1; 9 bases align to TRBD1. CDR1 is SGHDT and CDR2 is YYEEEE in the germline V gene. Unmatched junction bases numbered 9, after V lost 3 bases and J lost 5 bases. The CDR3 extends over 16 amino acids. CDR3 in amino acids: CASSWMAGQGHNEQFF. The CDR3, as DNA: TGTGCCAGCAGCTGGATGGCGGGACAGGGACACAATGAGCAGTTCTTC.

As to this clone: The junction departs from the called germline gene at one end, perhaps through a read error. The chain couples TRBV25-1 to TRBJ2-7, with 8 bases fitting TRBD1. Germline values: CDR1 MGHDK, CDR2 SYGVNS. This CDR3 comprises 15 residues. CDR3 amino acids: CASSPLGTGSFEQYF. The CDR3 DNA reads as TGTGCCAGCAGTCCTCTCGGGACAGGCTCCTTCGAGCAGTACTTC.

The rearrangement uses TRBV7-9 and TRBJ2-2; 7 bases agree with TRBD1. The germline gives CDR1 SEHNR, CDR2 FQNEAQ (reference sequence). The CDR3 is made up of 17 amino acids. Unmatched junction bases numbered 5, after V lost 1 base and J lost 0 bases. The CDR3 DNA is TGTGCCAGCAGCTTAGTTGGACAGGTCCCGAACACCGGGGAGCTGTTTTTT. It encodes CASSLVGQVPNTGELFF.

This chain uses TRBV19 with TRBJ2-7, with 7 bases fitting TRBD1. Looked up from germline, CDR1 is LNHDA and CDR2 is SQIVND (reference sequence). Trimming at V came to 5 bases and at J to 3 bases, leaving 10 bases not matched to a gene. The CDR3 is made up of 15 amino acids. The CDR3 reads CASSAARGSLYEQYF. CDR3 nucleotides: TGTGCCAGTAGTGCCGCCAGGGGGAGTCTCTACGAGCAGTACTTC.

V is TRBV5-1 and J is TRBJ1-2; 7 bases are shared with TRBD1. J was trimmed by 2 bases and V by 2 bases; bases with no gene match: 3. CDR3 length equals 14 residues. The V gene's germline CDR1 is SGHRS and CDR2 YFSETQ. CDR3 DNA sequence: TGCGCCAGCAGCTTTACAGGGGCCAACTATGGCTACACCTTC. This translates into CASSFTGANYGYTF.

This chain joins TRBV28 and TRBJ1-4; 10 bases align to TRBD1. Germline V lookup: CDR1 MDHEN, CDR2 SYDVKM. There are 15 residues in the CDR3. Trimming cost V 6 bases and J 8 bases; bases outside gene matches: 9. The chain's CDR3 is CASRGTGTGEEKLFF. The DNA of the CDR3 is TGTGCCAGCAGGGGTACCGGGACAGGGGAAGAAAAACTGTTTTTT.

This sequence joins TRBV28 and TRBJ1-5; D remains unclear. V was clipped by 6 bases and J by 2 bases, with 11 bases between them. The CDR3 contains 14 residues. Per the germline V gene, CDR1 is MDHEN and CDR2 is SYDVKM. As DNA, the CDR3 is TGTGCCAGCAGATTCAACGGTCGCAATCAGCCCCAGCATTTT. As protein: CASRFNGRNQPQHF. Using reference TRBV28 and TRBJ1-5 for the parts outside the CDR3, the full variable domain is DVKVTQSSRYLVKRTGEKVFLECVQDMDHENMFWYRQDPGLGLRLIYFSYDVKMKEKGDIPEGYSVSREKKERFSLILESASTNQTSMYLCASRFNGRNQPQHFGDGTRLSIL.

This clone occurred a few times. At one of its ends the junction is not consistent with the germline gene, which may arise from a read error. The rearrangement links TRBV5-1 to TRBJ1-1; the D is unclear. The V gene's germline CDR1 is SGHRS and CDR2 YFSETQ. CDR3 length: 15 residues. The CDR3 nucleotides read TGCGCCAGCACCTTGGATTGGAGGAAGAACACTGAAGCTTTCTTT. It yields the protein CASTLDWRKNTEAFF.

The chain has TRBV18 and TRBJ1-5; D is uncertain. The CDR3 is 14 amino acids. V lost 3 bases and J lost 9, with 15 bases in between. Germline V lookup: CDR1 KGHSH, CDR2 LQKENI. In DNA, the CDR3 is TGTGCCAGCTCACCGACGGCAGAGGTGGGGCCCCAGCATTTT. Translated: CASSPTAEVGPQHF.

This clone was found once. The CDR3 DNA sequence: TGTGCCAGCAGCATCGTCGGGGGGAGGTACGAGCAGTACTTC. This gives the protein CASSIVGGRYEQYF. This rearrangement joins TRBV5-8 to TRBJ2-7, with 7 bases that match TRBD2. Trimming removed 4 bases from V and 4 bases from J; junction bases left unmatched: 8. The CDR3 contains 14 residues. In germline, CDR1 is SGHTS, CDR2 YDEGEE.

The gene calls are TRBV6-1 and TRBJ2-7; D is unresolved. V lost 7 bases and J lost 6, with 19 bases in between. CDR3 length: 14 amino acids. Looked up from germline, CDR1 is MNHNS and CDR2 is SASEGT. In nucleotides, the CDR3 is TGTGCCAGCATCTACCGCCGTCAACCCCTCGAGCAGTACTTC. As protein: CASIYRRQPLEQYF.

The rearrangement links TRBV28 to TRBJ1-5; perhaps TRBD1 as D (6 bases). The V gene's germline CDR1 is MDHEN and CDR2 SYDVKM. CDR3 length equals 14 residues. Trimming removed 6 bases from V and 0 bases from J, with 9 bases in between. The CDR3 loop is CASRQGNSNQPQHF. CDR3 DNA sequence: TGTGCCAGCAGACAGGGAAATAGCAATCAGCCCCAGCATTTT. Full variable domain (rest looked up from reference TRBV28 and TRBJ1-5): DVKVTQSSRYLVKRTGEKVFLECVQDMDHENMFWYRQDPGLGLRLIYFSYDVKMKEKGDIPEGYSVSREKKERFSLILESASTNQTSMYLCASRQGNSNQPQHFGDGTRLSIL.

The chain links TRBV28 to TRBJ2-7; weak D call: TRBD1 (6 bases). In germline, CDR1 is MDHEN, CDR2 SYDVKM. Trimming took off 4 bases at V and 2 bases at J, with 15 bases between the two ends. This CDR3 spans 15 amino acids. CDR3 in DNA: TGTGCCAGCAGTTCCTTACAGGGAATTCCCTACGAGCAGTACTTC. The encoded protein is CASSSLQGIPYEQYF.

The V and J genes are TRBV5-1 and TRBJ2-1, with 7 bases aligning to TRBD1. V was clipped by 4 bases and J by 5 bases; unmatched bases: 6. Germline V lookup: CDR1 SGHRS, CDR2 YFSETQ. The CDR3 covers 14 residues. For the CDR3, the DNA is TGCGCCAGCAGCCAGGGACAGTTAAACAATGAGCAGTTCTTC. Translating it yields CASSQGQLNNEQFF.

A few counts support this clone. The chain's CDR3 is CASSIDRSSSYNEQFF. CDR3 DNA: TGTGCCAGTAGTATAGACAGATCAAGCTCCTACAATGAGCAGTTCTTC. The chain employs TRBV19 and TRBJ2-1; D gene ambiguous. The CDR3 extends over 16 amino acids. V shed 0 bases and J shed 0 bases, with 9 bases lying between them. Germline V gives CDR1 LNHDA, CDR2 SQIVND (reference sequence).

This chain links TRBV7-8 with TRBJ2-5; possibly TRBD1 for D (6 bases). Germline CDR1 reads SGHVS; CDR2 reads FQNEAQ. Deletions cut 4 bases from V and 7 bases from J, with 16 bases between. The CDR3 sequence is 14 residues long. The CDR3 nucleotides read TGTGCCAGCAGCTCTTCTCGGACAGTGGGGACCCAGTACTTC. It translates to CASSSSRTVGTQYF. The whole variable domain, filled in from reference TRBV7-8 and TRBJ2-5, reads GAGVSQSPRYKVAKRGQDVALRCDPISGHVSLFWYQQALGQGPEFLTYFQNEAQLDKSGLPSDRFFAERPEGSVSTLKIQRTQQEDSAVYLCASSSSRTVGTQYFGPGTRLLVL.

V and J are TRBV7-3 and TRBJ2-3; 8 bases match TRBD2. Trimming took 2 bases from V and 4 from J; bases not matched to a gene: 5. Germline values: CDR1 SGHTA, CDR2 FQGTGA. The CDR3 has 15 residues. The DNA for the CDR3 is TGTGCCAGCAGCTTATCCGGGACTAGTCCAGATACGCAGTATTTT. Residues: CASSLSGTSPDTQYF.

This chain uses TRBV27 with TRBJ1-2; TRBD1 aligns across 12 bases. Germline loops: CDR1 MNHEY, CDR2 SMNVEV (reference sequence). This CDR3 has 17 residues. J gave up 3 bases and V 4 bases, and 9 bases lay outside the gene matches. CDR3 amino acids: CASSSLPGQGAYYGYTF. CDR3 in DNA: TGTGCCAGCAGTTCCCTTCCGGGACAGGGGGCGTACTATGGCTACACCTTC.

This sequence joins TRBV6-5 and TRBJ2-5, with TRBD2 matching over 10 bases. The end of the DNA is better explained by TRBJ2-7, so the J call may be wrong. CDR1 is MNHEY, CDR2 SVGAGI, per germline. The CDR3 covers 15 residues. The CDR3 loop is CASVRSLAGYYEQYF. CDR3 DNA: TGTGCCAGCGTTCGATCACTAGCGGGATACTACGAGCAGTACTTC.

CDR3 sequence (DNA): TGTGCCAGCAGCCCTGACAGGGACTATGGCTACACCTTC. This encodes CASSPDRDYGYTF. The rearrangement joins TRBV16 to TRBJ1-2; 7 nucleotides match TRBD1. There are 13 residues in the CDR3. Germline-derived CDR1 and CDR2 are KGHSY and FQNENV. The V and J ends lost 4 bases and 3 bases, in that order; junction bases with no gene match: 2.

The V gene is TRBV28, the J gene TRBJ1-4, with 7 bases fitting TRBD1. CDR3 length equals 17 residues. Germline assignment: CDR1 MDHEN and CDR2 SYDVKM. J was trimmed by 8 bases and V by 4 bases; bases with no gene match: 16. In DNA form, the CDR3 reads TGTGCCAGCAGTTCCCACTCAGGGGGTTCGGGCACCGAAAAACTGTTTTTT. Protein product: CASSSHSGGSGTEKLFF.

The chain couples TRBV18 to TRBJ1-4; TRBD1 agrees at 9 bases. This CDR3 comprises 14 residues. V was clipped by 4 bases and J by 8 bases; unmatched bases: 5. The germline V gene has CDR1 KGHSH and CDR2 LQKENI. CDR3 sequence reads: CASSRGQGGEKLFF. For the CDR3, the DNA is TGTGCCAGCTCACGGGGACAGGGAGGAGAAAAACTGTTTTTT.

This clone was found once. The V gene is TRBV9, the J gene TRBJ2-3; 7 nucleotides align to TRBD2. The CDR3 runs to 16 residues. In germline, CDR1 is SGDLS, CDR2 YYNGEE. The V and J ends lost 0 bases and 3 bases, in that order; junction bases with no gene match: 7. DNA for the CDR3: TGTGCCAGCAGCGTAGCCGGGAGGTTTGGTACAGATACGCAGTATTTT. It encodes CASSVAGRFGTDTQYF.

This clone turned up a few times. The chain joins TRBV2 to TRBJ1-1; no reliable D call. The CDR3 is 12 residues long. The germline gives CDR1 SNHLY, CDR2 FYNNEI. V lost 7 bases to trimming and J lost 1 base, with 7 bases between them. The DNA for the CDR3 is TGTGCCAGCAACCAACAGAACACTGAAGCTTTCTTT. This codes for CASNQQNTEAFF.